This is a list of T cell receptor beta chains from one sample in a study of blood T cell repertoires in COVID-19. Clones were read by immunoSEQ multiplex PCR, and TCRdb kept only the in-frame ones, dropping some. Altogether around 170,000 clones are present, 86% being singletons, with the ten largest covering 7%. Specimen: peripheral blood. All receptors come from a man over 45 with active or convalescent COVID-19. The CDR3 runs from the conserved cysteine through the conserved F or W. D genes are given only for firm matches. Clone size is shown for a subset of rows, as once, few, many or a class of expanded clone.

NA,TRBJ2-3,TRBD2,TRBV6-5,CASAGLASTDTQYF,TGTGCCAGCGCCGGACTAGCAAGCACAGATACGCAGTATTTT
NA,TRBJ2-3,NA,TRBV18,CASTQSSTDTQYF,TGTGCCAGCACTCAAAGCAGCACAGATACGCAGTATTTT
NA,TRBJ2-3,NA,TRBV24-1,CATNQGSTDTQYF,TGTGCCACAAACCAGGGGAGCACAGATACGCAGTATTTT
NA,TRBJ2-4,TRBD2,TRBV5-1,CASSPGLAGGPNIQYF,TGCGCCAGCAGCCCAGGACTAGCGGGGGGGCCGAACATTCAGTACTTC
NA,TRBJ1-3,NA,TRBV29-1,CSVNHAGGNTIYF,TGCAGCGTTAACCATGCGGGTGGAAACACCATATATTTT
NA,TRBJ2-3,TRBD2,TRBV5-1,CASSPGASGSSTDTQYF,TGCGCCAGCAGCCCCGGGGCTAGCGGGAGTAGCACAGATACGCAGTATTTT
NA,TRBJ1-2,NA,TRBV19,CASSILRALTIPNYGYTF,TGTGCCAGTAGTATATTGAGGGCCCTCACCATACCGAACTATGGCTACACCTTC
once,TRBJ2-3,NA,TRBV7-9,CASSPGQITSTDTQYF,TGTGCCAGCAGCCCAGGGCAGATAACGAGCACAGATACGCAGTATTTT
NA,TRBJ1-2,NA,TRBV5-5,CASSLDETRNSNYGYTF,TGTGCCAGCAGCTTGGACGAGACTCGGAATTCTAACTATGGCTACACCTTC
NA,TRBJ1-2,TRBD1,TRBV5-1,CASSVRGTDYGYTF,TGCGCCAGCAGCGTCCGCGGGACAGATTATGGCTACACCTTC
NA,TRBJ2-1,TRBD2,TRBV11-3,CASSFKQGTSSLEQFF,TGTGCCAGCAGCTTTAAGCAGGGGACTAGTTCGTTGGAGCAGTTCTTC
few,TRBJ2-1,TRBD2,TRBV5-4,CASSLPSGRFDEQFF,TGTGCCAGCAGCTTACCTAGCGGGAGATTCGATGAGCAGTTCTTC
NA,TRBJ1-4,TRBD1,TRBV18,CASSPDRVTNEKLFF,TGTGCCAGCTCACCGGACAGGGTTACTAATGAAAAACTGTTTTTT
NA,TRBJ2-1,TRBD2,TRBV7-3,CASSRTSGREGEQFF,TGTGCCAGCAGCCGTACTAGCGGGAGGGAGGGTGAGCAGTTCTTC
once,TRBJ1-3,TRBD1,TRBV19,CASQTGTGNTIYF,TGTGCCAGTCAGACAGGGACTGGAAACACCATATATTTT
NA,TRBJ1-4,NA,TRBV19,CASSPTGTQEKLFF,TGTGCCAGTAGCCCAACGGGGACTCAAGAAAAACTGTTTTTT
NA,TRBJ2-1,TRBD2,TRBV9,CASSVGASGYNEQFF,TGTGCCAGCAGCGTAGGCGCTAGCGGGTACAATGAGCAGTTCTTC
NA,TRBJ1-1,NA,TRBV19,CASSGQGTGNTEAFF,TGTGCCAGTTCCGGGCAGGGAACAGGGAACACTGAAGCTTTCTTT
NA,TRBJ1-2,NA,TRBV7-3,CASSLTPGLVGYTF,TGTGCCAGCAGCTTAACCCCAGGGCTGGTGGGCTACACCTTC
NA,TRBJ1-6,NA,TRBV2,CASSGRGSRSPLHF,TGTGCCAGCAGTGGGCGGGGCAGCAGATCACCCCTCCACTTT
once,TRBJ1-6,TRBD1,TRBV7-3,CASLKPGQGENYNSPLHF,TGTGCCAGCCTAAAACCGGGACAGGGGGAGAACTATAATTCACCCCTCCACTTT
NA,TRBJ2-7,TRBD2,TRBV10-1,CASTVTTTSGSSYEQYF,TGCGCCAGCACCGTAACAACCACTAGCGGGAGTTCCTACGAGCAGTACTTC
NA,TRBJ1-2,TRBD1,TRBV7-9,CASSTPGTGPQHGYTF,TGTGCCAGCAGCACCCCCGGGACAGGTCCTCAGCACGGCTACACCTTC
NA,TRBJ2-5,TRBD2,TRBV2,CASSGTSGGIGETQYF,TGTGCCAGCAGTGGGACTAGCGGGGGTATCGGAGAGACCCAGTACTTC
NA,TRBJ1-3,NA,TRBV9,CASSVGGLENTIYF,TGTGCCAGCAGCGTAGGCGGGTTAGAAAACACCATATATTTT
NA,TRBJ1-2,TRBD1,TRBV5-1,CASSVPGQGASGYTF,TGCGCCAGCAGCGTTCCGGGACAGGGGGCGAGCGGCTACACCTTC
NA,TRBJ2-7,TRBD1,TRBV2,CASRADRGEAYEQYF,TGTGCCAGCAGGGCAGACAGGGGCGAAGCCTACGAGCAGTACTTC
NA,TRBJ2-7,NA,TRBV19,CASSVLGAPTTYEQYF,TGTGCCAGTAGTGTCCTTGGGGCCCCGACCACCTACGAGCAGTACTTC
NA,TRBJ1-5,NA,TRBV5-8,CASSSGTRGYQPQHF,TGTGCCAGCAGCTCAGGGACTCGAGGTTATCAGCCCCAGCATTTT
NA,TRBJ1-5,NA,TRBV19,CASSIGGNQPQHF,TGTGCCAGTAGTATAGGCGGAAATCAGCCCCAGCATTTT
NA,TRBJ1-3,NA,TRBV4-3,CASSQDGSASSTIYF,TGCGCCAGCAGCCAAGATGGGAGTGCTTCCAGCACCATATATTTT
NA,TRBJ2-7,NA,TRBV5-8,CASSLNTGTLSPYEQYF,TGTGCCAGCAGTCTTAACACCGGGACACTTTCCCCCTACGAGCAGTACTTC
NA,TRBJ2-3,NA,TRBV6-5,CASSYSLETDTQYF,TGTGCCAGCAGTTACTCACTAGAAACAGATACGCAGTATTTT
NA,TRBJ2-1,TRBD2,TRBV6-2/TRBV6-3,CASSYLAGDQNEQFF,TGTGCCAGCAGTTACCTAGCGGGAGATCAAAATGAGCAGTTCTTC
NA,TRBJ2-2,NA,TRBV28,CASSLVGAPSGTGELFF,TGTGCCAGCAGTTTAGTGGGGGCCCCGTCCGGCACCGGGGAGCTGTTTTTT
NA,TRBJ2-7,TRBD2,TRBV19,CASSISGRIYEQYF,TGTGCCAGTAGTATTAGCGGGAGAATCTACGAGCAGTACTTC
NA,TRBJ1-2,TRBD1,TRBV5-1,CASSPRTGGSGYGYTF,TGCGCCAGCAGCCCACGGACAGGGGGCAGCGGCTATGGCTACACCTTC
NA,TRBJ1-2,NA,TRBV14,CASTQNRATGGYTF,TGTGCCAGCACCCAAAACCGGGCCACGGGGGGCTACACCTTC
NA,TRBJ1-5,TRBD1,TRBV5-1,CASSLDGQGLGQPQHF,TGCGCCAGCAGCTTGGATGGACAGGGGCTTGGTCAGCCCCAGCATTTT
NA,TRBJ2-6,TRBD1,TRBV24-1,CATSDPRTGRANVLTF,TGTGCCACCAGTGACCCCCGGACAGGACGGGCCAACGTCCTGACTTTC
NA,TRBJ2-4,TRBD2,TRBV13,CASSFSPAPFAGGPFENIQYF,TGTGCCAGCAGCTTCTCGCCCGCCCCCTTCGCGGGGGGGCCGTTTGAAAACATTCAGTACTTC
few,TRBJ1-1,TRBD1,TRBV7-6,CASSLVSGGITEAFF,TGTGCCAGCAGCTTAGTTTCAGGGGGTATCACTGAAGCTTTCTTT
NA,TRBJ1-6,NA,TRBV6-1,CASSEGPPDSPLHF,TGTGCCAGCAGTGAAGGGCCCCCCGATTCACCCCTCCACTTT
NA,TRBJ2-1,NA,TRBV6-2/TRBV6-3,CASSYWSRGENNEQFF,TGTGCCAGCAGTTACTGGAGTCGCGGGGAAAACAATGAGCAGTTCTTC
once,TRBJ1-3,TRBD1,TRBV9,CASTTGTGIGNTIYF,TGTGCCAGCACTACCGGGACAGGGATTGGAAACACCATATATTTT
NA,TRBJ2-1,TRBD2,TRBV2,CASSVGGGSYNEQFF,TGTGCCAGCAGTGTCGGGGGAGGGTCCTACAATGAGCAGTTCTTC
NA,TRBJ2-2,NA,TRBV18,CASSPRGGNTGELFF,TGTGCCAGCTCACCACGTGGCGGGAACACCGGGGAGCTGTTTTTT
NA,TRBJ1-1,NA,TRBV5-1,CASSLGGGNTEAFF,TGCGCCAGCAGCTTGGGTGGCGGGAACACTGAAGCTTTCTTT
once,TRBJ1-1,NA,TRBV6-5,CASSSGRGIFTEAFF,TGTGCCAGCAGTTCGGGCAGGGGCATATTTACTGAAGCTTTCTTT
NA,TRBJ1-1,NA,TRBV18,CASSHPTGIRNTEAFF,TGTGCCAGCTCCCATCCCACAGGGATAAGGAACACTGAAGCTTTCTTT
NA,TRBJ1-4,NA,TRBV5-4,CASSLAGVEKLFF,TGTGCCAGCAGCTTGGCAGGGGTTGAAAAACTGTTTTTT
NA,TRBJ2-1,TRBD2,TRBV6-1,CASSEAGGWPYNEQFF,TGTGCCAGCAGTGAAGCGGGAGGGTGGCCCTACAATGAGCAGTTCTTC
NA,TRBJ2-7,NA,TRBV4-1,CASSQGTYRVGAYSSVNEQYF,TGCGCCAGCAGCCAAGGCACTTACAGGGTTGGGGCCTATTCGTCAGTTAACGAGCAGTACTTC
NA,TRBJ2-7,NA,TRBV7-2,CASSFFSDGGVGEQYF,TGTGCCAGCAGCTTTTTCTCGGACGGAGGTGTTGGAGAGCAGTACTTC